This T cell receptor beta chain was sequenced for a study of blood T cell repertoires in COVID-19. On the study more broadly: Both acute and convalescent COVID-19 samples were obtained from the United States, Italy and Spain.

During active infection, Seattle patients enrolled and were then monitored through disease. The germline CDR1 and CDR2 sequences are MNHEY and SVGAGI. The CDR3 covers 13 residues. V lost 5 bases to trimming and J lost 3 bases, with 10 bases between them. Source study methods: The authors estimated nucleated cell counts from reference gene primer amplification. Assay used: immunoSEQ multiplex PCR; TCRdb lists only in-frame clones, some missing. V and J calls and clone size are those listed in that table; D and trimming were worked out from the DNA. The sample yields more than 150,000 clones, roughly 76% seen once.

Material for sequencing was peripheral blood. This chain links TRBV6-5 with TRBJ1-1, with D perhaps matching TRBD1 (5 bases). The sequence came from a woman older than 75 with COVID-19, enrolled during active disease. CDR3 amino acids: CASSRDRYTEAFF. The CDR3 DNA follows: TGTGCCAGCAGTCGAGACAGATACACTGAAGCTTTCTTT.